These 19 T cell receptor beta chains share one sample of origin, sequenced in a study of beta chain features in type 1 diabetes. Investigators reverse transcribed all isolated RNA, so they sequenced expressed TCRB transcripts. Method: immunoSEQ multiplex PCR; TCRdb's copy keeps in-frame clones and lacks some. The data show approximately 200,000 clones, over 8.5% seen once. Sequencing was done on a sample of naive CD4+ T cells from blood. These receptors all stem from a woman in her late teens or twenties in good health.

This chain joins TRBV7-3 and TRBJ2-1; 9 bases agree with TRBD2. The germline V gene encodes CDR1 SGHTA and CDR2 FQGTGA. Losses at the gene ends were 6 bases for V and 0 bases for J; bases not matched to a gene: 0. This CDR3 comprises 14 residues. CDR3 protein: CASRREGSYNEQFF. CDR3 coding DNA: TGTGCCAGCAGGCGGGAGGGCTCCTACAATGAGCAGTTCTTC.

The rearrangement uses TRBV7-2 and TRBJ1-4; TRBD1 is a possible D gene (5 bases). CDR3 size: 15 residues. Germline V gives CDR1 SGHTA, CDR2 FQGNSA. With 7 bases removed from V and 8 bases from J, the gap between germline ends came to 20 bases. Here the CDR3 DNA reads TGTGCCAGCACCCATGAAGGGGCCAGGTCAGAAAAACTGTTTTTT. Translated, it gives CASTHEGARSEKLFF.

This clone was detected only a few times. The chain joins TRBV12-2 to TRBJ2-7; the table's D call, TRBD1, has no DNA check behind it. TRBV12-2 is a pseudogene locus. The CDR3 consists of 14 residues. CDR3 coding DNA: TGTGCAAGTCGCCCGACAGACCAGCGAGACGAGCAGTACTTC. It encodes CASRPTDQRDEQYF.

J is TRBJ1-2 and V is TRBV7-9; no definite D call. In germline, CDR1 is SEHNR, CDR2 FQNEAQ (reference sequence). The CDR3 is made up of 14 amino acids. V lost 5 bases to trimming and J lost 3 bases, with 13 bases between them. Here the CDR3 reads CASSHSAQDYGYTF. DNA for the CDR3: TGTGCCAGCAGCCATTCCGCGCAGGACTATGGCTACACCTTC.

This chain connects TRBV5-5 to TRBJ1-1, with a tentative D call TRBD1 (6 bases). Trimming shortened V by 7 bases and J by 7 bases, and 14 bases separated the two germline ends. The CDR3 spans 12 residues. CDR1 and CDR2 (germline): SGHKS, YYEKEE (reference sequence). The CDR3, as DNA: TGTGCCAGCTTAAGGACAGACCTTGAAGCTTTCTTT. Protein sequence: CASLRTDLEAFF.

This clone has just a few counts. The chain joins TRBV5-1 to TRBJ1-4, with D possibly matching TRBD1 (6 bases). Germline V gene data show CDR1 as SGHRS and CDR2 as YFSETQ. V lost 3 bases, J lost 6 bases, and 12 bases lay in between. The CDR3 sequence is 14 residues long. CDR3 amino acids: CASSSTGSDEKLFF. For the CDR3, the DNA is TGCGCCAGCAGCTCGACAGGATCTGATGAAAAACTGTTTTTT.

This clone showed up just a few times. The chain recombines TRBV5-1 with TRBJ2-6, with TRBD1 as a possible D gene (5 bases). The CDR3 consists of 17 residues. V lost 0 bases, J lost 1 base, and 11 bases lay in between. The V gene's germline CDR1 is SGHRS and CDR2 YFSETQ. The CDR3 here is CASSLAIPGSGANVLTF. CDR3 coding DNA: TGCGCCAGCAGCTTGGCAATCCCAGGGTCTGGGGCCAACGTCCTGACTTTC.

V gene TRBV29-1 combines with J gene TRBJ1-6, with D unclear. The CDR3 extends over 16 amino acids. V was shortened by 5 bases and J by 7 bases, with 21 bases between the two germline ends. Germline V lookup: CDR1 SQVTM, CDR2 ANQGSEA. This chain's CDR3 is CSVLSPRLSVNSPLHF. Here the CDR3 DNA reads TGCAGCGTTCTTTCCCCTCGTCTTTCCGTGAATTCACCCCTCCACTTT.

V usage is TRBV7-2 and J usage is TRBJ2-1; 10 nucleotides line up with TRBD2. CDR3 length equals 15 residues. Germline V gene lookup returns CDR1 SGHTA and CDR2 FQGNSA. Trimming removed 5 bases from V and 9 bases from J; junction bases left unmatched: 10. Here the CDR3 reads CASSVVAGGIFEQFF. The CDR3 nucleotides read TGTGCCAGCAGCGTAGTAGCGGGAGGAATTTTTGAGCAGTTCTTC.

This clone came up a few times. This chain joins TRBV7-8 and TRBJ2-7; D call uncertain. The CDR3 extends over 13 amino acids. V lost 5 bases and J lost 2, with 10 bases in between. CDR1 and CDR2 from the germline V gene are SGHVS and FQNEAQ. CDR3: CASSQTLAYEQYF. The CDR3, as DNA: TGTGCCAGCAGCCAGACCCTAGCCTACGAGCAGTACTTC.

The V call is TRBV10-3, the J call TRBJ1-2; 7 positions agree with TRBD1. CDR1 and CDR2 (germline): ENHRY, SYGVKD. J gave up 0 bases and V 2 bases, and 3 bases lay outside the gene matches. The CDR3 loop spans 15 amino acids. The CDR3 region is CAISEGGTANYGYTF. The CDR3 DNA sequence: TGTGCCATCAGTGAGGGAGGGACAGCTAACTATGGCTACACCTTC.

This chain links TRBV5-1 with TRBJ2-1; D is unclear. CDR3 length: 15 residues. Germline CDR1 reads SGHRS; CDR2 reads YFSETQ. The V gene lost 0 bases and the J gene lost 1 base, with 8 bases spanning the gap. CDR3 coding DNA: TGCGCCAGCAGCTTGGATGAGCAATCCTACAATGAGCAGTTCTTC. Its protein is CASSLDEQSYNEQFF.

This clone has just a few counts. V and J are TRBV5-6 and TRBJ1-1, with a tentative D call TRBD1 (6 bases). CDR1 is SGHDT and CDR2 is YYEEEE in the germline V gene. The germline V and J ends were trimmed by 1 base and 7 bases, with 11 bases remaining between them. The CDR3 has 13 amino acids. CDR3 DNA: TGTGCCAGCAGCTTGTCAGGGGCCGGTGAAGCTTTCTTT. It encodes CASSLSGAGEAFF.

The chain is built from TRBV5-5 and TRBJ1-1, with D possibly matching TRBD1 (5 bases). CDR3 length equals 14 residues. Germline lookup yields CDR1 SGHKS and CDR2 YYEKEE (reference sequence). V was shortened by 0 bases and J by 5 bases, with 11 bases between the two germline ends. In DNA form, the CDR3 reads TGTGCCAGCAGCTTGGCCAGGGTCCCGACTGAAGCTTTCTTT. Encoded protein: CASSLARVPTEAFF.

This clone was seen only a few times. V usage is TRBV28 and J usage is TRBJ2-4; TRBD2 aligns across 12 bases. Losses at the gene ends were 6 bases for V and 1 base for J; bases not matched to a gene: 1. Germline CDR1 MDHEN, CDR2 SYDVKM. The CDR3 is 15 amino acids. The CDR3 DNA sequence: TGTGCCAGCAGACTAGCGGGAGGCGCCAAAAACATTCAGTACTTC. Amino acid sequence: CASRLAGGAKNIQYF.

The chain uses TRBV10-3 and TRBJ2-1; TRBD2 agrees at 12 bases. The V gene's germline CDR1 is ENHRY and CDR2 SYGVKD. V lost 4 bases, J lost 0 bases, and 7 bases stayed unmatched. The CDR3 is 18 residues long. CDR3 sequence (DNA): TGTGCCATCAGTGGAACTAGCGGGGGGCGCAGCTCCTACAATGAGCAGTTCTTC. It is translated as CAISGTSGGRSSYNEQFF.

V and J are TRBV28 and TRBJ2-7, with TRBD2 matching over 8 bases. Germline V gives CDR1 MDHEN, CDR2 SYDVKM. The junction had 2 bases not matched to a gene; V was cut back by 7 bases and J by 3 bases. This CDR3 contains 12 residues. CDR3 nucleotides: TGTGCCAGCACGGGAGGGATCTACGAGCAGTACTTC. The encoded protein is CASTGGIYEQYF.

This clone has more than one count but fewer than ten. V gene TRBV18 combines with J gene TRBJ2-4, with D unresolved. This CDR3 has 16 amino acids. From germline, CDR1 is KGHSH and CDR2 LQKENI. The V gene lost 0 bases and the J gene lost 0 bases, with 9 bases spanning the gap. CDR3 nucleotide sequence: TGTGCCAGCTCACCACCGTCCAGTCTAGCCAAAAACATTCAGTACTTC. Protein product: CASSPPSSLAKNIQYF.

This CDR3 reads CASSTFDGGYTF. CDR3 nucleotides: TGTGCCAGCAGCACATTTGATGGTGGCTACACCTTC. The rearrangement links TRBV6-5 to TRBJ1-2, with D unclear. This CDR3 region has 12 residues. Trimming took 6 bases from V and 7 from J, leaving 12 bases between them. CDR1 and CDR2 from the germline V gene are MNHEY and SVGAGI.